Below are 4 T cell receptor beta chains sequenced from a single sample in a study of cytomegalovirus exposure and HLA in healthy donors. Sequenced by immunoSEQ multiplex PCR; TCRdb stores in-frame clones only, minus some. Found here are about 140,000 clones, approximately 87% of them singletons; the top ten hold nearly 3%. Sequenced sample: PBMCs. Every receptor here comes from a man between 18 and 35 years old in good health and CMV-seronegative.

CDR3 residues: CASSPGQTNNQPQHF. As DNA, the CDR3 is TGTGCCAGCAGCCCAGGACAAACAAACAATCAGCCCCAGCATTTT. The chain has TRBV11-2 and TRBJ1-5; D perhaps matches TRBD1 (5 bases). Germline lookup yields CDR1 SGHAT and CDR2 FQNNGV. V lost 5 bases to trimming and J lost 3 bases, with 14 bases between them. CDR3 size: 15 residues. The full variable domain, in which reference TRBV11-2 and TRBJ1-5 provide the parts outside the CDR3, is EAGVAQSPRYKIIEKRQSVAFWCNPISGHATLYWYQQILGQGPKLLIQFQNNGVVDDSQLPKDRFSAERLKGVDSTLKIQPAKLEDSAVYLCASSPGQTNNQPQHFGDGTRLSIL.

This chain's CDR3 is CASRPPGQGASPQHF. CDR3 nucleotide sequence: TGTGCCAGCAGGCCCCCGGGACAGGGGGCTTCGCCCCAGCATTTT. The chain has TRBV28 and TRBJ1-5; 12 bases map to TRBD1. Looked up from germline, CDR1 is MDHEN and CDR2 is SYDVKM. The CDR3 sequence is 15 residues long. Trimming took 6 bases from V and 9 from J; bases not matched to a gene: 9.

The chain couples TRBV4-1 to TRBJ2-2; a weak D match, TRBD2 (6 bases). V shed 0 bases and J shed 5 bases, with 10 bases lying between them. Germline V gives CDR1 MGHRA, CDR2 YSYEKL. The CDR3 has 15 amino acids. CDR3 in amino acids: CASSQDPAGTGELFF. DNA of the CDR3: TGCGCCAGCAGCCAAGACCCCGCGGGAACCGGGGAGCTGTTTTTT.

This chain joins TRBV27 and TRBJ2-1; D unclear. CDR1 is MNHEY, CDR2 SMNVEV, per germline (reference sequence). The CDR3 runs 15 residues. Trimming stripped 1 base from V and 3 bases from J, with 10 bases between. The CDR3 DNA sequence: TGTGCCAGCAGTTTATTAAGGAGATACTACAATGAGCAGTTCTTC. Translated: CASSLLRRYYNEQFF.